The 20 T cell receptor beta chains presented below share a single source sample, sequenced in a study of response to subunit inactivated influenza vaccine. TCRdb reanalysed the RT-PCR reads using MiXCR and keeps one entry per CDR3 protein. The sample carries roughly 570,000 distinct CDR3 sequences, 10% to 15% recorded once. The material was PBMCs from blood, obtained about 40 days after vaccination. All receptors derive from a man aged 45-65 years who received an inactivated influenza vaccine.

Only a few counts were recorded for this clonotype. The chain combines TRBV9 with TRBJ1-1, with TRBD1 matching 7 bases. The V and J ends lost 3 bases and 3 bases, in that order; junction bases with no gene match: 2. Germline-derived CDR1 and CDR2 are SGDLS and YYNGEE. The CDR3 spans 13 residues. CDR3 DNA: TGTGCCAGCAGCGATGGGACAGACACTGAAGCTTTCTTT. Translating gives CASSDGTDTEAFF. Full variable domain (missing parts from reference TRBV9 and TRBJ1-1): DSGVTQTPKHLITATGQRVTLRCSPRSGDLSVYWYQQSLDQGLQFLIQYYNGEERAKGNILERFSAQQFPDLHSELNLSSLELGDSALYFCASSDGTDTEAFFGQGTRLTVV.

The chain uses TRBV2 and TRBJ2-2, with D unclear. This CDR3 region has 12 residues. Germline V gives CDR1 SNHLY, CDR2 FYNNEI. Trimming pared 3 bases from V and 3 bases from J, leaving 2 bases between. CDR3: CASSDDTGELFF. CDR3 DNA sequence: TGTGCCAGCAGTGACGACACCGGGGAGCTGTTTTTT.

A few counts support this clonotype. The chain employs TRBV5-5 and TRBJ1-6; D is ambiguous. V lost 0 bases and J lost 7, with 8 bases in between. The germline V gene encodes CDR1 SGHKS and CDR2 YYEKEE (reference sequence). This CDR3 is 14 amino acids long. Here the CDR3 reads CASSLVQLNSPLHF. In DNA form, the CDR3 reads TGTGCCAGCAGCTTGGTGCAGTTGAATTCACCCCTCCACTTT.

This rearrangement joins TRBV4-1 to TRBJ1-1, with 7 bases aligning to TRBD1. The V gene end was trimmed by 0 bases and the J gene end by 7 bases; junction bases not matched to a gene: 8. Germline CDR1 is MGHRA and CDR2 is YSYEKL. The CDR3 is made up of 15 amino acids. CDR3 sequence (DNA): TGCGCCAGCAGCCAAGAGACAGGGTCCCGTTATGAAGCTTTCTTT. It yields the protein CASSQETGSRYEAFF.

In DNA form, the CDR3 reads TGCGCCAGCAGCTCGACAGCACACCTTAATGAAAAACTGTTTTTT. This translates into CASSSTAHLNEKLFF. The V call is TRBV5-1, the J call TRBJ1-4, with a possible D match to TRBD1 (5 bases). V dropped 3 bases and J dropped 4 bases, with 13 bases sitting between them. Germline V gene sequence: CDR1 SGHRS, CDR2 YFSETQ. This CDR3 is built from 15 residues.

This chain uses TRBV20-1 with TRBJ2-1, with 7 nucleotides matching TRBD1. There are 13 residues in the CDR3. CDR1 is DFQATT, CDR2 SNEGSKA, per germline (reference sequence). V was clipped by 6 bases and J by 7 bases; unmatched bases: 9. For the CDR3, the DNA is TGCAGTGCAAAAGAGACAGGGTTAAATGAGCAGTTCTTC. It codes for CSAKETGLNEQFF.

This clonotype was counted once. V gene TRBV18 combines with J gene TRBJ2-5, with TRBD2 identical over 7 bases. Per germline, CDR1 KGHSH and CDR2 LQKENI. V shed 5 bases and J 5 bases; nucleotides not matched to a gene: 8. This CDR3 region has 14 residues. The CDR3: CASSFFAGDETQYF. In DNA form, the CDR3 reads TGTGCCAGCTCATTCTTTGCGGGAGATGAGACCCAGTACTTC.

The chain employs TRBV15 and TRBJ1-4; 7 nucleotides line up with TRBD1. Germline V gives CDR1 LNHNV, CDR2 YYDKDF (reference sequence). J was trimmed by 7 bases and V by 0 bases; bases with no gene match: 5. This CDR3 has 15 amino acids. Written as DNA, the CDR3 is TGTGCCACCAGCAGAGATCAGGGGGGGTCTGAAAAACTGTTTTTT. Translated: CATSRDQGGSEKLFF.

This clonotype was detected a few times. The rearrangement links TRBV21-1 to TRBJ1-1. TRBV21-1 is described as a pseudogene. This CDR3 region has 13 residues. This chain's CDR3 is CASSNAGLTEAFF. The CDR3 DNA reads TGTGCCAGCAGCAACGCAGGGCTCACTGAAGCTTTCTTT.

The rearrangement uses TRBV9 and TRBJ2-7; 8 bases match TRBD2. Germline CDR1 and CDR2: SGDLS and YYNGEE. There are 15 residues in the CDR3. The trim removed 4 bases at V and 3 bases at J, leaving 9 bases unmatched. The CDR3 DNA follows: TGTGCCAGCAGCCCCCGAATGCTAGCGGGCTACGAGCAGTACTTC. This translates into CASSPRMLAGYEQYF.

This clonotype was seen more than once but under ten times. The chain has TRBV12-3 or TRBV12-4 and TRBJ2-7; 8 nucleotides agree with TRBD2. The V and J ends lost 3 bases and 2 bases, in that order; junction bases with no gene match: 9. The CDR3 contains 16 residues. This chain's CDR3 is CASSFGGTSGTYEQYF. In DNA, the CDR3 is TGTGCCAGCAGTTTCGGGGGAACTAGCGGAACCTACGAGCAGTACTTC.

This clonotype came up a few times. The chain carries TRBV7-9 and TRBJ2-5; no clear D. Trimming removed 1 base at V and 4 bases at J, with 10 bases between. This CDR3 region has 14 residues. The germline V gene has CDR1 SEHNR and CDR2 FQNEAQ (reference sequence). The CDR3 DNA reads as TGTGCCAGCAGCTTAGATCTCGGACGAGAGACCCAGTACTTC. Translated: CASSLDLGRETQYF.

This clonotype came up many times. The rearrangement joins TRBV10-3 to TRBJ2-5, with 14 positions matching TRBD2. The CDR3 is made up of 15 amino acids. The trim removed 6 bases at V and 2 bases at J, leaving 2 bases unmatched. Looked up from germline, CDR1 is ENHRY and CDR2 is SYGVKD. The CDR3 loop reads CAIRGTSGGQETQYF. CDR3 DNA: TGTGCCATCAGAGGGACTAGCGGGGGTCAAGAGACCCAGTACTTC.

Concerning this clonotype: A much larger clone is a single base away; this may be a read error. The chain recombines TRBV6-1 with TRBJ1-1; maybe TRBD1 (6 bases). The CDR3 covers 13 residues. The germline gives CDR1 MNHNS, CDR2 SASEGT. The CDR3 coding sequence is TGTGCCGGCAGGAAGGGGGAGAACACTGAAGCTTTCTTT. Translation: CAGRKGENTEAFF.

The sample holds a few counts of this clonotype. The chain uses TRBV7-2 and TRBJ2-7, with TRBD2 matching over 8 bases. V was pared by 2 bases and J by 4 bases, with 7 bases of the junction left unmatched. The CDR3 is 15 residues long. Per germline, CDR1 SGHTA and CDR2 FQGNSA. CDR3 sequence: CASSLSGTSQYEQYF. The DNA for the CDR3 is TGTGCCAGCAGCTTATCCGGGACTAGTCAGTACGAGCAGTACTTC.

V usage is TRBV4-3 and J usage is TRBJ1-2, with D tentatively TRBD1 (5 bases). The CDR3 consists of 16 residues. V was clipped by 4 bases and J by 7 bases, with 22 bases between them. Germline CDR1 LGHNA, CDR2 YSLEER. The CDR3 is CASSPMAGRESGGYTF. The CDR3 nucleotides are TGCGCCAGCAGCCCCATGGCAGGGCGGGAATCTGGTGGCTACACCTTC.

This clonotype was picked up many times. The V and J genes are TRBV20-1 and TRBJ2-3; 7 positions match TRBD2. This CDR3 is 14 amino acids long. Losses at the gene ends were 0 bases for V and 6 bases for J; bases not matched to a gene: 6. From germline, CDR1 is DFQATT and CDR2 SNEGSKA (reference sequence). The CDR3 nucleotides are TGCAGTGCTAGAGATGGGGAGGGAATCGATACGCAGTATTTT. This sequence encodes CSARDGEGIDTQYF.

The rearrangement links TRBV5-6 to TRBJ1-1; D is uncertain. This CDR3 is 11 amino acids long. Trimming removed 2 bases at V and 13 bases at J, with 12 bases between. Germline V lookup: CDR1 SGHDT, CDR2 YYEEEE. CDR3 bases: TGTGCCAGCAGCTTCTACTCCGCGGTTTTCTTT. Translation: CASSFYSAVFF.

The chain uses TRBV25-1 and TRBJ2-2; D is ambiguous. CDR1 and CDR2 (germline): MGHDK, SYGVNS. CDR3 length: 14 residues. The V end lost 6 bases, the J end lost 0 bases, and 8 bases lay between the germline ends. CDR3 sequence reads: CASRQTSNTGELFF. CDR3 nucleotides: TGTGCCAGCAGACAGACATCGAACACCGGGGAGCTGTTTTTT.

Here the CDR3 reads CASSYSGTSNNEQFF. DNA of the CDR3: TGTGCCAGCAGTTACTCAGGGACTAGTAACAATGAGCAGTTCTTC. The chain employs TRBV6-5 and TRBJ2-1; 8 bases fit TRBD2. The CDR3 spans 15 residues. The trim removed 0 bases at V and 5 bases at J, leaving 3 bases unmatched. Germline CDR1 reads MNHEY; CDR2 reads SVGAGI.